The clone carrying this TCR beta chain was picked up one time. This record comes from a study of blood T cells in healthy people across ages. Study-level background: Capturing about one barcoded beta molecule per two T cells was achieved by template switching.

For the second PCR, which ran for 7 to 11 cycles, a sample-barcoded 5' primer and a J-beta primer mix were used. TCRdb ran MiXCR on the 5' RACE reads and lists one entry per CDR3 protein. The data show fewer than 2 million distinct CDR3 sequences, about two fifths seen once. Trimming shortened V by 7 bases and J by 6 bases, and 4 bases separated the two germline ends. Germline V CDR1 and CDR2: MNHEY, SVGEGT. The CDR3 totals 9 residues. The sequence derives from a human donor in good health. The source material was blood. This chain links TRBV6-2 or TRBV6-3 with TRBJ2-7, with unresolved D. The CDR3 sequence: CASNFEQYF. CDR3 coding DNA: TGTGCCAGCAATTTCGAGCAGTACTTC.